The T cell receptor beta chain under discussion was sequenced for a study of cytomegalovirus exposure and HLA in healthy donors. Notes on the study in general: Sequence variants that were highly shared formed a cluster that was likely a sequencing artifact. Immune exposure data for these donors was limited to CMV serostatus.

The primer mix had 60 Vbeta and 13 Jbeta primers. Clones were sequenced by immunoSEQ multiplex PCR, and TCRdb holds only the in-frame ones, with some missing. The table has tens of thousands of clones, approximately 88% seen once. The CDR3 spans 14 residues. The V end lost 4 bases, the J end lost 5 bases, and 15 bases lay between the germline ends. The V gene's germline CDR1 is SGHRS and CDR2 YFSETQ. Note on this clone: Its antigen is as yet unknown.

The chain has TRBV5-1 and TRBJ2-5; D may be TRBD1 (7 bases). Sequenced material: PBMCs. The TCR originated in a young man in good health and CMV-seronegative. The CDR3 DNA follows: TGCGCCAGCAGCCTTGGAGGGGGCAGGGAGACCCAGTACTTC. Its translation: CASSLGGGRETQYF.